The sequence of this TCR beta chain was determined in a study of blood T cell repertoires in COVID-19. Study details: The samples span acute and convalescent COVID-19 from the United States, Italy and Spain. Nucleic acid was either cDNA or gDNA, and it came from T cells, B-cell-depleted T cells, or PBMCs.

Clones were read by immunoSEQ multiplex PCR, and TCRdb kept only the in-frame ones, dropping some. Here the sample spans about 260,000 clones, less than 85% being singletons. This clone was observed once. This CDR3 is built from 15 residues. The ends were cut back, 6 bases at V and 8 bases at J, with 22 bases in the middle. Germline V gene data show CDR1 as LNHDA and CDR2 as SQIVND (reference sequence). This sequence originates from a man in his sixties who had recovered from COVID-19. J is TRBJ1-2 and V is TRBV19; weak D call: TRBD1 (6 bases). Sequencing was carried out using peripheral blood. The CDR3 spells CASSRTDQRRWGYTF. In DNA form, the CDR3 reads TGTGCCAGTAGCCGGACAGATCAACGTAGGTGGGGCTACACCTTC.